A selection of T cell receptor beta chains follows, all from one sample in a study of blood T cell repertoires in COVID-19. This table comes from immunoSEQ multiplex PCR, and its TCRdb copy is limited to in-frame clones, with some not included. Seen here are about 480,000 clones, 70% to 90% observed once, and the top ten hold 1.5% to 2%. Sequencing was carried out using PBMCs or T cells enriched from blood (not recorded which). These receptors were taken from a woman between 40 and 50 years old who had recovered from COVID-19. Both conserved end residues are part of each CDR3. Fields, in order: J gene, D gene, clone size, V gene, CDR3 DNA, CDR3 protein. The D gene is left open where the match is weak. Clone size is shown for a subset of rows, as once, few, many or a class of expanded clone.

TRBJ2-5 . . TRBV7-6 TGTGCCAGCAGCTTAGGTTCAGGGGTGATAGAGACCCAGTACTTC CASSLGSGVIETQYF
TRBJ2-3 TRBD1 once TRBV9 TGTGCCAGCAGCACCGGGACAGGGAAAACAGATACGCAGTATTTT CASSTGTGKTDTQYF
TRBJ2-2 . . TRBV29-1 TGCAGCGTTGAACCGGGTCAGGGAACCGGGGAGCTGTTTTTT CSVEPGQGTGELFF
TRBJ2-5 TRBD1 . TRBV11-3 TGTGCCAGCAGCGTAAGGACAGGAGGTGGAGAGACCCAGTACTTC CASSVRTGGGETQYF
TRBJ2-7 . . TRBV29-1 TGCAGCGCCGGGACTTCCTACGAGCAGTACTTC CSAGTSYEQYF
TRBJ2-7 TRBD2 . TRBV10-2 TGCGCCAGCAGTAATATAGCGGGGGATTACGAGCAGTACTTC CASSNIAGDYEQYF
TRBJ2-7 TRBD1 . TRBV18 TGTGCCAGCTCACCCGGGACAGGGACCTACGAGCAGTACTTC CASSPGTGTYEQYF
TRBJ2-1 . . TRBV13 TGTGCCAGCAGCTTACGAGGGAGTGACGAGCAGTTCTTC CASSLRGSDEQFF
TRBJ2-1 TRBD2 . TRBV6-2/TRBV6-3 TGTGCCAGCAGTTACTCAATGACTAGCGGGAAGAGCTCCTACAATGAGCAGTTCTTC CASSYSMTSGKSSYNEQFF
TRBJ2-6 TRBD1 . TRBV5-4 TGTGCCAGCAGCTCGACGACAGGGTCTGGGGCCAACGTCCTGACTTTC CASSSTTGSGANVLTF
TRBJ1-3 TRBD1 . TRBV28 TGTGCCAGCAGTTTATTGGACAGGGGGCTTGGAAACACCATATATTTT CASSLLDRGLGNTIYF
TRBJ1-3 . few TRBV6-1 TGTGCCAGCAGTGACAGGCCGCCGGATGGAAACACCATATATTTT CASSDRPPDGNTIYF
TRBJ2-1 . . TRBV2 TGTGCCAGCAGGAAGGCGGGACCCCTCAATGAGCAGTTCTTC CASRKAGPLNEQFF
TRBJ2-7 TRBD2 . TRBV5-1 TGCGCCAGCAGCTTGGCCGGGATCGGGGGGATCTCCTACGAGCAGTACTTC CASSLAGIGGISYEQYF
TRBJ1-3 . . TRBV10-3 TGTGCCATCAAGGACGGAGGGGGAAACACCATATATTTT CAIKDGGGNTIYF
TRBJ2-7 TRBD2 . TRBV2 TGTGCCAGCAGTATAGCGGGAGGGTTGGGAGAGCAGTACTTC CASSIAGGLGEQYF
TRBJ1-3 . . TRBV12-5 TGTGCTAGTGGCAACACAGGGTCGGCTGGAAACACCATATATTTT CASGNTGSAGNTIYF
TRBJ1-1 . . TRBV5-6 TGTGCCAGCAACAGAGGCGGGGCTGAAGCTTTCTTT CASNRGGAEAFF
TRBJ1-1 . . TRBV20-1 TGCAGTGCTAGTCTCCTGAACACTGAAGCTTTCTTT CSASLLNTEAFF
TRBJ1-5 . . TRBV29-1 TGCAGCGTGGGCTGGGAGGTTGGTCAGCCCCAGCATTTT CSVGWEVGQPQHF
TRBJ1-5 TRBD1 . TRBV6-1 TGTGCCAGCAGTGGAACATGGACAGGGGCTTTTCAGCCCCAGCATTTT CASSGTWTGAFQPQHF
TRBJ2-1 TRBD2 . TRBV5-1 TGCGCCAGCAGCCCCTTAGCGGGAGCCTACAATGAGCAGTTCTTC CASSPLAGAYNEQFF
TRBJ1-1 TRBD1 once TRBV14 TGTGCCAGCAGCTTGAGGACAGGTTTGAAAGCTTTCTTT CASSLRTGLKAFF
TRBJ1-1 . . TRBV19 TGTGCCAGTAGTACCTATAGCACGGCTTTCTTT CASSTYSTAFF
TRBJ2-5 TRBD2 . TRBV20-1 TGCAGTGCTAGTGAGGCGGGAGTCGGTGTAGAGACCCAGTACTTC CSASEAGVGVETQYF
TRBJ2-7 TRBD1 . TRBV28 TGTGCCAGCGGTCCCCTAGGGGGCCTCATATCCTACGAGCAGTACTTC CASGPLGGLISYEQYF
TRBJ2-5 . . TRBV2 TGTGCCAGCAGTGAAGGCGCCTACCAAGAGACCCAGTACTTC CASSEGAYQETQYF
TRBJ1-1 . . TRBV2 TGTGCCAGCAAAACGGAGTGGGGCGGCACTGAAGCTTTCTTT CASKTEWGGTEAFF
TRBJ2-7 . . TRBV6-1 TGTGCCAGCAGTGAGGAACAGGGGACTTACGAGCAGTACTTC CASSEEQGTYEQYF
TRBJ1-1 . . TRBV5-4 TGTGCCAGCAGCCCCCTAATAGAGGGCGGCACTGAAGCTTTCTTT CASSPLIEGGTEAFF
TRBJ2-3 . . TRBV27 TGTGCCAGCAGTTTTGATCCGGGCTCTAGCACGCAGTATTTT CASSFDPGSSTQYF
TRBJ1-2 . . TRBV6-2/TRBV6-3 TGTGCCACCAGATACCCCGAGGGAGGAGGCTATGGCTACACCTTC CATRYPEGGGYGYTF
TRBJ2-2 . . TRBV12-3/TRBV12-4 TGTGCCAGCAGTTTAGTAGCTCTCGGGGAGCTGTTTTTT CASSLVALGELFF
TRBJ2-1 TRBD2 . TRBV5-8 TGTGCCAGCAGCCCGGAAGGACTAGCGCTAAGCTCCTACAATGAGCAGTTCTTC CASSPEGLALSSYNEQFF
TRBJ1-4 . once TRBV4-3 TGCGCCAGCAGCCAAGATCCCCCCATCGGACAGAATGAAAAACTGTTTTTT CASSQDPPIGQNEKLFF
TRBJ2-5 TRBD2 . TRBV19 TGTGCCAGTAGTCCCCGAGCGGGAGTCGGAGAGACCCAGTACTTC CASSPRAGVGETQYF
TRBJ1-5 . . TRBV7-2 TGTGCCAGCAGCTTAAACAGGGATCAGCCCCAGCATTTT CASSLNRDQPQHF
TRBJ1-4 . . TRBV2 TGTGCCGTAGGGAACAGGTTTAATGAAAAACTGTTTTTT CAVGNRFNEKLFF
TRBJ2-3 TRBD1 . TRBV20-1 TGCGGGACAGGGGGGGCAGATACGCAGTATTTT CGTGGADTQYF
TRBJ1-5 . few TRBV28 TGTGCCAGCAGACAGGGTGAGGCTCGGCCCCAGCATTTT CASRQGEARPQHF
TRBJ1-2 . . TRBV28 TGTGCCAGCAGTTCCAATTTGGGCAGGGCGAGCTATGGCTACACCTTC CASSSNLGRASYGYTF
TRBJ2-1 TRBD2 . TRBV7-7 TGTGCCAGCAGCTTAGGCCCGGGAGGGAACAATGAGCAGTTCTTC CASSLGPGGNNEQFF
TRBJ2-1 . . TRBV11-2 TGTGCCAGCAGCTCTGACAGGGACTGGAATGAGCAGTTCTTC CASSSDRDWNEQFF
TRBJ2-7 . . TRBV5-1 TGCGCCAGCAGCTTGGAGGCAGGGGTCACCTACGAGCAGTACTTC CASSLEAGVTYEQYF
TRBJ1-3 . . TRBV15 TGTGCCACCAGCCGGGGATCTGGAAACACCATATATTTT CATSRGSGNTIYF
TRBJ2-1 TRBD2 once TRBV11-3 TGTGCCAGCAGCTTCGGACTAGCGGGAGGGAATGAGCAGTTCTTC CASSFGLAGGNEQFF
TRBJ1-2 . . TRBV6-2/TRBV6-3 TGTGCCAGCAGTTCTCAACAGGGCTATGGCTACACCTTC CASSSQQGYGYTF
TRBJ2-3 . . TRBV14 TGTGCCAGCAGCTATAGACTTGGAGATACGCAGTATTTT CASSYRLGDTQYF
TRBJ2-3 TRBD2 few TRBV27 TGTGCCAGCAGTTCCATAATAGCGGGGTCCACAGATACGCAGTATTTT CASSSIIAGSTDTQYF
TRBJ2-4 . . TRBV13 TGTGCCAGCAGCTCCGGACAGGCGGGGGGAAACATTCAGTACTTC CASSSGQAGGNIQYF
TRBJ1-5 . many TRBV7-9 TGTGCCAGCAGCCCCGCACAGGGATCACAGCCCCAGCATTTT CASSPAQGSQPQHF
TRBJ2-7 . . TRBV19 TGTGCCAGTAATCGTCAGGTTGGAAACTACGAGCAGTACTTC CASNRQVGNYEQYF
TRBJ1-2 . . TRBV7-9 TGTGCCAGCAGCTTAGAAGGGGCTAAATATGGCTACACCTTC CASSLEGAKYGYTF
TRBJ1-2 . . TRBV29-1 TGCAGCGTTGACAGAAACTATGGCTACACCTTC CSVDRNYGYTF
TRBJ2-7 . . TRBV5-4 TGTGCCAGCAGCTCCCCATCCTACGAGCAGTACTTC CASSSPSYEQYF
TRBJ2-5 TRBD1 . TRBV28 TGTGCCAGCAGTTCACTGACAGGGGATGGAGAGACCCAGTACTTC CASSSLTGDGETQYF
TRBJ1-2 . . TRBV7-9 TGTGCCAGCAGCTTAGCGGGACACAACTATGGCTACACCTTC CASSLAGHNYGYTF